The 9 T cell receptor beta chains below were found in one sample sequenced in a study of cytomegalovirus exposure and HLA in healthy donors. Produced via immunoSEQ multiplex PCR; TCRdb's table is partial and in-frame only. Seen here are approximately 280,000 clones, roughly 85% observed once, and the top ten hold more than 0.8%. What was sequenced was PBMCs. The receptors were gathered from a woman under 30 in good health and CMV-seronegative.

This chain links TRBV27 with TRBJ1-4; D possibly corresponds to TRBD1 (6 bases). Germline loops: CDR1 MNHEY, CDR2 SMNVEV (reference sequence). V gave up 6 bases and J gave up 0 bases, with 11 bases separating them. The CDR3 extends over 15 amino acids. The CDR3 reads CASRTSGATNEKLFF. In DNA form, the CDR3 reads TGTGCCAGCAGAACCTCAGGGGCAACTAATGAAAAACTGTTTTTT.

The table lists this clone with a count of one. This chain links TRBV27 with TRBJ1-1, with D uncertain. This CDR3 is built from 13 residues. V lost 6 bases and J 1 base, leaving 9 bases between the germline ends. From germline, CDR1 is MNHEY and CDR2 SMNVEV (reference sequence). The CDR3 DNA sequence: TGTGCCAGCAGCCCTCGACAGAACACTGAAGCTTTCTTT. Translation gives CASSPRQNTEAFF.

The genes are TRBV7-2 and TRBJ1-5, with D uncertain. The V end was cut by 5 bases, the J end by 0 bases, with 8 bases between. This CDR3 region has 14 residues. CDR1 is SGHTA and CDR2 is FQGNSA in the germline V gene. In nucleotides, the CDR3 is TGTGCCAGCAGCCGGGATTTTAGCAATCAGCCCCAGCATTTT. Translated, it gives CASSRDFSNQPQHF.

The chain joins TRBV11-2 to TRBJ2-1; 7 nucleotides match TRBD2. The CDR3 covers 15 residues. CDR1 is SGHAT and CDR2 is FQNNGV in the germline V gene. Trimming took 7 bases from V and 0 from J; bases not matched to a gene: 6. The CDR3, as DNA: TGTGCCAGCACCCGGGGGGTTCCCTCCTACAATGAGCAGTTCTTC. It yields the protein CASTRGVPSYNEQFF. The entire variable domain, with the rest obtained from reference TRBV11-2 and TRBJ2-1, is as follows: EAGVAQSPRYKIIEKRQSVAFWCNPISGHATLYWYQQILGQGPKLLIQFQNNGVVDDSQLPKDRFSAERLKGVDSTLKIQPAKLEDSAVYLCASTRGVPSYNEQFFGPGTRLTVL.

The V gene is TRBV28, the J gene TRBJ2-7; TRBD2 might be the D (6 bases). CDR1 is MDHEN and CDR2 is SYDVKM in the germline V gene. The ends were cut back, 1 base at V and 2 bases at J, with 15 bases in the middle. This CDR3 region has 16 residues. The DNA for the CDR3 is TGTGCCAGCAGTTTATCGTATGGGGGGATGGCCTACGAGCAGTACTTC. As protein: CASSLSYGGMAYEQYF.

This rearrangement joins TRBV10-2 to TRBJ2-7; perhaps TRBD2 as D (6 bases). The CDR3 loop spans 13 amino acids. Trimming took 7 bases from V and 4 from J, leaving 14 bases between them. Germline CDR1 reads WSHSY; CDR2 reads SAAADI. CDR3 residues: CASKSSEPYEQYF. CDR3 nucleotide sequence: TGCGCCAGCAAGTCTAGCGAGCCATACGAGCAGTACTTC.

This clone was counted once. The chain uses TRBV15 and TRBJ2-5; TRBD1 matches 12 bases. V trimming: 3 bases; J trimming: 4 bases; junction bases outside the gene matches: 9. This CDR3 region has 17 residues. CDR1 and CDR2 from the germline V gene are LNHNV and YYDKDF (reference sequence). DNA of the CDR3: TGTGCCACCAGCAGGCCCACGGGACAGGGGGCGGGAGAGACCCAGTACTTC. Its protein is CATSRPTGQGAGETQYF.

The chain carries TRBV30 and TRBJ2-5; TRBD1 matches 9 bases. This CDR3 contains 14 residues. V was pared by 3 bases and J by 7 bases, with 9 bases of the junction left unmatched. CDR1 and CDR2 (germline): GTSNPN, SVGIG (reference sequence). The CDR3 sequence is CAWRPPGQGLTQYF. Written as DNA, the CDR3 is TGTGCCTGGAGGCCTCCGGGACAGGGACTGACCCAGTACTTC.

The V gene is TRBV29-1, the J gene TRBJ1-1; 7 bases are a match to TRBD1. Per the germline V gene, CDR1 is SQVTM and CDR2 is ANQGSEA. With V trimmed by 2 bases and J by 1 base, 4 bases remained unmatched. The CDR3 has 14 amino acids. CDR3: CSVELGQSNTEAFF. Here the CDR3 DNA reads TGCAGCGTTGAACTGGGACAGTCGAACACTGAAGCTTTCTTT.